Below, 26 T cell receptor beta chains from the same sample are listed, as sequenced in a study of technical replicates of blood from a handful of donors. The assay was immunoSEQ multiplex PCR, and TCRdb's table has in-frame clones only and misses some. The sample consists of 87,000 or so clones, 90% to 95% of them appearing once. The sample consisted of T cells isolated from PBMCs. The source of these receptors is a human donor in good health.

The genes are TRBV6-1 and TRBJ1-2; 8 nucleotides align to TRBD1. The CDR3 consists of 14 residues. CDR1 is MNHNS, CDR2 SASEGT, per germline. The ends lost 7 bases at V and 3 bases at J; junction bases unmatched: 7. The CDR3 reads CASNLDRDYYGYTF. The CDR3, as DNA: TGTGCCAGCAATCTGGACAGGGATTACTATGGCTACACCTTC.

The CDR3 DNA sequence: TGTGCCAGCAGCTCCCTGGACAGGGGAGGTCAGCCCCAGCATTTT. This sequence encodes CASSSLDRGGQPQHF. The chain employs TRBV7-8 and TRBJ1-5; 9 nucleotides agree with TRBD1. The germline gives CDR1 SGHVS, CDR2 FQNEAQ. The CDR3 spans 15 residues. J was trimmed by 6 bases and V by 4 bases; bases with no gene match: 7.

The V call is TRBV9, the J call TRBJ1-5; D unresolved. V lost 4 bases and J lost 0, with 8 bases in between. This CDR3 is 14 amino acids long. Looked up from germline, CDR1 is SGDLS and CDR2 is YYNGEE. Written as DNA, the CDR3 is TGTGCCAGCAGCCCCCACAGTAGCAATCAGCCCCAGCATTTT. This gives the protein CASSPHSSNQPQHF.

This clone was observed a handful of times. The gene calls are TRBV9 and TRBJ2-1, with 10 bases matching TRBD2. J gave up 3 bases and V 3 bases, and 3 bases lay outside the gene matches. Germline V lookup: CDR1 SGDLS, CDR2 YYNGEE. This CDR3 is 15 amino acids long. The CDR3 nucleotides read TGTGCCAGCAGCGGCATAGCGGGGGGCTACAATGAGCAGTTCTTC. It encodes CASSGIAGGYNEQFF.

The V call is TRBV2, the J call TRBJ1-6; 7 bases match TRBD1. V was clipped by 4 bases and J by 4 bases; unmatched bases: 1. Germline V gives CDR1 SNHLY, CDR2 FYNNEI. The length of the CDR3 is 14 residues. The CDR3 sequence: CASSGDSYNSPLHF. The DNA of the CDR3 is TGTGCCAGCAGTGGGGACAGTTATAATTCACCCCTCCACTTT.

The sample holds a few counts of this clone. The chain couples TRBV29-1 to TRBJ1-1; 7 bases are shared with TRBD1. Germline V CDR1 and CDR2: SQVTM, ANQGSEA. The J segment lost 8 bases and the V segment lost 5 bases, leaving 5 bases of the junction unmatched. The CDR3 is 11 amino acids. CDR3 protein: CSVLQGYEAFF. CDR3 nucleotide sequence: TGCAGCGTTCTACAGGGGTACGAAGCTTTCTTT.

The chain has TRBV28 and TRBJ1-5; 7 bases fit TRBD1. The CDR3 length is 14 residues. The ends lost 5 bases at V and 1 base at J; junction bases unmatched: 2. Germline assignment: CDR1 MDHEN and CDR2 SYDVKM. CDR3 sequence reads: CASSLTGSNQPQHF. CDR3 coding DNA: TGTGCCAGCAGTCTGACAGGGAGCAATCAGCCCCAGCATTTT.

The CDR3 DNA sequence: TGTGCCATCAGCGAGGGACAGGGGTTGCCCATGGGAGCTTTCTTT. Translated: CAISEGQGLPMGAFF. The V gene is TRBV10-3, the J gene TRBJ1-1, with TRBD1 matching 10 bases. This CDR3 contains 15 residues. Per the germline V gene, CDR1 is ENHRY and CDR2 is SYGVKD. J lost 10 bases, V lost 6 bases, and 14 bases had no gene match.

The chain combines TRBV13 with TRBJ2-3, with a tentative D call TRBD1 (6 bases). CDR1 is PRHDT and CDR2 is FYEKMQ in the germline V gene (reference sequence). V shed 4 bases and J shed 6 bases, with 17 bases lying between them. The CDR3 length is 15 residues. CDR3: CASSSGYGGSDTQYF. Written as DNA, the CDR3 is TGTGCCAGCAGCTCGGGTTATGGGGGCAGCGATACGCAGTATTTT.

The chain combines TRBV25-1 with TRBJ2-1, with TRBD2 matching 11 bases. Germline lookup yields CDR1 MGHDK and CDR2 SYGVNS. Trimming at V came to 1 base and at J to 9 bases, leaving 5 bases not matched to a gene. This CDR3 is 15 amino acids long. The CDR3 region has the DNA TGTGCCAGCAGTGAATTACTAGCGGGAGTGGGTGAGCAGTTCTTC. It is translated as CASSELLAGVGEQFF.

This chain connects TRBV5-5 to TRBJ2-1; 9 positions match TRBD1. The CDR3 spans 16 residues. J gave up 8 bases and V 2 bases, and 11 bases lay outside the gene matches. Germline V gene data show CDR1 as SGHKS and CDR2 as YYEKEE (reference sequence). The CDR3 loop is CASSFGPGQGLDEQFF. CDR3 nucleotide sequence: TGTGCCAGCAGCTTTGGTCCGGGACAGGGTTTGGATGAGCAGTTCTTC.

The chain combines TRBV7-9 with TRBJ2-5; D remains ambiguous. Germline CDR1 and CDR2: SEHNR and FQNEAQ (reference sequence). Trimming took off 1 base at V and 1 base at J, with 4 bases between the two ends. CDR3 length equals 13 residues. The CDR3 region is CASSLGLQETQYF. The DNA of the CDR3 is TGTGCCAGCAGCTTAGGACTCCAAGAGACCCAGTACTTC.

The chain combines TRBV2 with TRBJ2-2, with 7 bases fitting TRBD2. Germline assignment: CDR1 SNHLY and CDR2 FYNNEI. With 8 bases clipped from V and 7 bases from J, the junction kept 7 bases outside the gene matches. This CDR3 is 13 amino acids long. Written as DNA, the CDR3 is TGTGCCAGCCGTCGGGAGGCCAGCGGGGAGCTGTTTTTT. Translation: CASRREASGELFF.

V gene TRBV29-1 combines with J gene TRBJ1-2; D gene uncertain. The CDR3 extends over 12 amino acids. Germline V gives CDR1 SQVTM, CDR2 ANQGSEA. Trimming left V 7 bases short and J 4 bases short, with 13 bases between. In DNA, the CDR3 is TGCAGCGGTAGAGAGGAATTCTATGGCTACACCTTC. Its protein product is CSGREEFYGYTF. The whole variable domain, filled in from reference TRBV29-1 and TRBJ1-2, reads SAVISQKPSRDICQRGTSLTIQCQVDSQVTMMFWYRQQPGQSLTLIATANQGSEATYESGFVIDKFPISRPNLTFSTLTVSNMSPEDSSIYLCSGREEFYGYTFGSGTRLTVV.

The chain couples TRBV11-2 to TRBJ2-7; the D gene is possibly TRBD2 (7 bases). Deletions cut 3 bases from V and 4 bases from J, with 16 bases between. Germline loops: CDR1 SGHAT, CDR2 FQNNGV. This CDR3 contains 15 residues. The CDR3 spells CASSFGGGAGYEQYF. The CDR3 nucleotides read TGTGCCAGCAGCTTCGGTGGGGGGGCTGGATACGAGCAGTACTTC.

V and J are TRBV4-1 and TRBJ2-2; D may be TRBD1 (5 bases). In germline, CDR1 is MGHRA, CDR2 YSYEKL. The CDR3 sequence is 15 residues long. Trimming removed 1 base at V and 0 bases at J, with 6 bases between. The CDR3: CASSQGQPNTGELFF. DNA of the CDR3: TGCGCCAGCAGCCAAGGACAGCCGAACACCGGGGAGCTGTTTTTT.

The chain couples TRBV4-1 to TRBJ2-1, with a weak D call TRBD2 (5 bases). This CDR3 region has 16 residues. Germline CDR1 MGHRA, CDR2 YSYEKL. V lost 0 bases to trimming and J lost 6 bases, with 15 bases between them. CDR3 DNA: TGCGCCAGCAGCCAAGATCCGGGGATGGTGGGCAATGAGCAGTTCTTC. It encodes CASSQDPGMVGNEQFF.

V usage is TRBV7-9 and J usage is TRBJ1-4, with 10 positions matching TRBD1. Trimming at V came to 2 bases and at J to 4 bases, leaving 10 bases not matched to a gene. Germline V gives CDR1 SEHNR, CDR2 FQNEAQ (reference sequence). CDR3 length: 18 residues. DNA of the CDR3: TGTGCCAGCAGCTTAATTTACGCGACAGGGGGCATTAATGAAAAACTGTTTTTT. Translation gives CASSLIYATGGINEKLFF.

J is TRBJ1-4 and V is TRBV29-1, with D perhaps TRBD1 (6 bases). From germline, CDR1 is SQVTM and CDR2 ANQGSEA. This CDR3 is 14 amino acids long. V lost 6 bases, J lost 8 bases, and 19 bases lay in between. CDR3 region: CSVKITGTNEKLFF. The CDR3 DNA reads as TGCAGCGTCAAGATTACCGGGACAAACGAAAAACTGTTTTTT. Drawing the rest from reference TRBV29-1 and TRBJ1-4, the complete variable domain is SAVISQKPSRDICQRGTSLTIQCQVDSQVTMMFWYRQQPGQSLTLIATANQGSEATYESGFVIDKFPISRPNLTFSTLTVSNMSPEDSSIYLCSVKITGTNEKLFFGSGTQLSVL.

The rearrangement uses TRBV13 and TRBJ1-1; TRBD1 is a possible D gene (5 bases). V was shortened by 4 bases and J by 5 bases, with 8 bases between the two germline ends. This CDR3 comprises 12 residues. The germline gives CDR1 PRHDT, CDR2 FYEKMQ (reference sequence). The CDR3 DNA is TGTGCCAGCAGCTGGCAGGGAACTGAAGCTTTCTTT. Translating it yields CASSWQGTEAFF.

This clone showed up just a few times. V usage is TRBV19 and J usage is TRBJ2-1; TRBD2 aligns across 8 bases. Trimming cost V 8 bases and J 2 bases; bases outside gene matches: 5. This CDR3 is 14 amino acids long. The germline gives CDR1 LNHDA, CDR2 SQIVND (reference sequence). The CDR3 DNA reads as TGTGCCAGTTCTCAGCGGGGGACCTACAATGAGCAGTTCTTC. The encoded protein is CASSQRGTYNEQFF.

CDR3 amino acids: CASSFNAQGPYEQYF. The CDR3 DNA follows: TGTGCCAGCAGCTTCAACGCCCAGGGTCCCTACGAGCAGTACTTC. The chain combines TRBV7-8 with TRBJ2-7; D is possibly TRBD1 (5 bases). Trimming left V 3 bases short and J 2 bases short, with 14 bases between. CDR1 and CDR2 from the germline V gene are SGHVS and FQNEAQ. The CDR3 is made up of 15 amino acids.

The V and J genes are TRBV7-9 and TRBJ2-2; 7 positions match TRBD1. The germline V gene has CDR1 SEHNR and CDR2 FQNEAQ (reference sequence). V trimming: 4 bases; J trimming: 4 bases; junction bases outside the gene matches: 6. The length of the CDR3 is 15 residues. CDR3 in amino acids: CASSSPGQRTGELFF. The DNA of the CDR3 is TGTGCCAGCAGCTCGCCGGGACAGCGCACCGGGGAGCTGTTTTTT.

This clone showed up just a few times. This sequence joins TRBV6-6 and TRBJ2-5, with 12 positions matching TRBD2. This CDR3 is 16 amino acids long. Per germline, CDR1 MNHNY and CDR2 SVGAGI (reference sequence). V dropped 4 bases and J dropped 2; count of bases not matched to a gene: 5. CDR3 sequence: CASSSYLAGGQETQYF. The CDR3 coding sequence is TGTGCCAGCAGTTCATATCTAGCGGGGGGGCAAGAGACCCAGTACTTC.

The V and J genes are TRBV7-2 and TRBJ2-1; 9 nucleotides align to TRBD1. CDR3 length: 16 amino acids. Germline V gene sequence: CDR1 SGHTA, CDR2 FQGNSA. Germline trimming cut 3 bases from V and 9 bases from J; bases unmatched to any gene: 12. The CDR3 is CASSLMSPGQGGEQFF. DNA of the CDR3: TGTGCCAGCAGCTTGATGTCCCCGGGACAGGGCGGTGAGCAGTTCTTC.

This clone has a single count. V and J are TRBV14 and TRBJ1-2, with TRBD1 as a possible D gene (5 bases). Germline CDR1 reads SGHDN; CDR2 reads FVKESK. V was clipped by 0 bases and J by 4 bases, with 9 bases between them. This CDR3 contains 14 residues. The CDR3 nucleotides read TGTGCCAGCAGCCAAGATGCCAGGGCCTATGGCTACACCTTC. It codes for CASSQDARAYGYTF.